This entry lists 5 T cell receptor delta chains sequenced from one sample in a study of gamma delta lymphoproliferative disorders and STAT genes. PBMCs from patients and controls supplied the genomic DNA for sequencing. TCRdb redid clone calling on the multiplex PCR reads using CATT. The sample carries approximately 1,800 delta-chain clones, about 3% recorded once. The sample taken for sequencing was blood. Receptors originate from a human donor in good health.

In its sample, this clone was seen a few times. A read error likely explains this, since a far larger clone differs by one base. Other nucleotide sequences from this sample produce the same CDR3. The CDR3 DNA reads as TGCGCCTGTGACGTACTGGGGGATACCATTCACACCGATAAACTCATCTTT. Translation: CACDVLGDTIHTDKLIF. This chain links TRDV2 with TRDJ1, with TRDD3 matching 12 bases. The CDR3 has 17 amino acids. Germline lookup yields CDR1 GEAIGNYY and CDR2 EKD.

This clone was recorded a few times. A read error is the likely source, as a far larger clone sits one nucleotide away. Other DNA sequences in this sample translate to the same CDR3. CDR3 loop: CAYLGGANSYTDKLIF. The CDR3 nucleotides read TGTGCCTATCTGGGGGGGGCAAACTCTTACACCGATAAACTTATCTTT. This chain uses TRDV3 with TRDJ1, with 7 bases that match TRDD3. The CDR3 is made up of 16 amino acids. CDR1 is TVYSNPD and CDR2 is GDNSRS in the germline V gene (reference sequence).

This clone turned up a few times. TCRdb shows a much larger clone's protein in place of this DNA's translation, and the two differ at residue 14, likely through a read error; the protein shown is translated from the DNA. The chain links TRDV1 to TRDJ1; TRDD3 matches 8 bases. The trim removed 5 bases at V and 3 bases at J, leaving 20 bases unmatched. The CDR3 is 19 residues long. Looked up from germline, CDR1 is TSWWSYY and CDR2 is QGS. In DNA, the CDR3 is TGTGCTCTTGGGACCTATCAGCTGGGGGAGGCTTTGTACGCCGATAAACTCATCTTT. This sequence encodes CALGTYQLGEALYADKLIF.

This clone has a handful of counts. A read error likely explains why the TCRdb protein, taken from a much larger clone, differs from this DNA's translation at residue 20; the protein shown is translated from the DNA. The chain employs TRDV2 and TRDJ1, with 7 bases that match TRDD3. There are 21 residues in the CDR3. CDR1 is GEAIGNYY and CDR2 is EKD in the germline V gene. The CDR3: CACDTVSGGARTHKYTDKLTF. CDR3 nucleotide sequence: TGTGCCTGTGACACCGTAAGTGGGGGAGCCCGGACCCACAAGTACACCGATAAACTCACCTTT.

Details on this clone: It is likely a read error: a sequence one base away is far more abundant. Other DNA sequences of this sample code for an identical CDR3. The V gene is TRDV3, the J gene TRDJ1; perhaps TRDD2 as D (9 bases). This CDR3 is built from 18 residues. The germline V gene has CDR1 TVYSNPD and CDR2 GDNSRS (reference sequence). The CDR3: CAFPFLRGWGMFTDKLIF. The DNA of the CDR3 is TGTGCCTTCCCCTTCCTACGTGGGTGGGGGATGTTCACCGACAAACTCATCTTT.